This entry lists 21 T cell receptor beta chains sequenced from one sample in a study of T-cell memory formation after mild COVID-19. TCRdb re-called the 5' RACE reads through MiXCR, storing one row per CDR3 protein. The sample has fewer than 140,000 distinct CDR3 sequences; approximately 15% are singletons. The sequenced sample was PBMCs or a T cell subset sorted from them (not recorded which). These receptors came from an adult woman who had mild COVID-19 (a few samples of this study predate the infection). Cell type and time point are not known.

In DNA form, the CDR3 reads TGTGCCAGCAGGCGCAGGACTGGGGTACAGGGAGAGCAGTTCTTC. It codes for CASRRRTGVQGEQFF. The chain couples TRBV6-6 to TRBJ2-1, with D tentatively TRBD1 (6 bases). This CDR3 comprises 15 residues. The V end was cut by 6 bases, the J end by 10 bases, with 22 bases between. Germline V gene lookup returns CDR1 MNHNY and CDR2 SVGAGI (reference sequence).

The chain employs TRBV2 and TRBJ2-5; TRBD2 is a possible D gene (5 bases). CDR3 length: 13 amino acids. Germline lookup yields CDR1 SNHLY and CDR2 FYNNEI. Trimming removed 6 bases from V and 2 bases from J, with 10 bases in between. CDR3 region: CASRGEVQETQYF. CDR3 nucleotides: TGTGCCAGCAGGGGAGAGGTACAAGAGACCCAGTACTTC.

The V and J genes are TRBV29-1 and TRBJ1-1; no clear D. From germline, CDR1 is SQVTM and CDR2 ANQGSEA. This CDR3 has 12 amino acids. With 7 bases removed from V and 2 bases from J, the gap between germline ends came to 11 bases. The CDR3 sequence: CSAGEANTEAFF. The CDR3 coding sequence is TGCAGCGCCGGGGAAGCTAACACTGAAGCTTTCTTT.

This clonotype was seen ten or more times. This chain joins TRBV25-1 and TRBJ2-1; D might be TRBD2 (5 bases). The germline gives CDR1 MGHDK, CDR2 SYGVNS. V was clipped by 10 bases and J by 0 bases, with 10 bases between them. This CDR3 region has 13 residues. CDR3 loop: CATRESSYNEQFF. In nucleotides, the CDR3 is TGTGCCACTAGGGAGAGCTCCTACAATGAGCAGTTCTTC.

The chain uses TRBV29-1 and TRBJ2-1; 9 bases line up with TRBD1. The V gene's germline CDR1 is SQVTM and CDR2 ANQGSEA. After removal of 7 bases from V and 12 bases from J, the junction contained 19 bases not matched to a gene. CDR3 length: 15 residues. CDR3 loop: CSAATTTGGYPPQFF. The CDR3 nucleotides read TGCAGCGCCGCGACGACCACAGGGGGCTATCCCCCGCAGTTCTTC.

This clonotype was observed once. The chain is built from TRBV2 and TRBJ1-1, with D possibly TRBD1 on 5 matching bases. The V end was cut by 3 bases, the J end by 2 bases, with 10 bases between. The CDR3 has 14 residues. Germline CDR1 SNHLY, CDR2 FYNNEI. The CDR3 DNA is TGTGCCAGCAGTGATATCCAGGGTAACACTGAAGCTTTCTTT. Its translation is CASSDIQGNTEAFF.

The chain uses TRBV29-1 and TRBJ2-1; 7 bases map to TRBD2. The trim removed 7 bases at V and 4 bases at J, leaving 7 bases unmatched. CDR1 and CDR2 (germline): SQVTM, ANQGSEA. The CDR3 spans 13 residues. The DNA of the CDR3 is TGCAGCGCACCAGGGACTACTTACAATGAGCAGTTCTTC. Translating gives CSAPGTTYNEQFF.

The chain uses TRBV12-3 or TRBV12-4 and TRBJ2-1; 7 positions agree with TRBD2. The CDR3 is 15 residues long. J was trimmed by 0 bases and V by 6 bases; bases with no gene match: 5. For the CDR3, the DNA is TGTGCCAGCAGAATACTAGCGTACTCCTACAATGAGCAGTTCTTC. It encodes CASRILAYSYNEQFF.

This rearrangement joins TRBV3-1 to TRBJ2-1; possible D gene TRBD2, 6 bases. Trimming removed 3 bases from V and 10 bases from J, with 10 bases in between. CDR3 size: 12 residues. Germline V gene sequence: CDR1 LGHDT, CDR2 YNNKEL (reference sequence). CDR3 bases: TGTGCCAGCAGCCAGGAGGGGCGGGAGCAGTTCTTC. Translation: CASSQEGREQFF.

The V and J genes are TRBV6-2 or TRBV6-3 and TRBJ1-3; D is uncertain. This CDR3 is 16 amino acids long. The V and J ends lost 6 bases and 0 bases respectively, with 15 bases between them. Germline loops: CDR1 MNHEY, CDR2 SVGEGT. CDR3 sequence (DNA): TGTGCCAGCAGCAGCGACCGGGCTACCTCTGGAAACACCATATATTTT. Residues: CASSSDRATSGNTIYF.

This clonotype has only a few counts. V and J are TRBV4-3 and TRBJ2-3; weak D call: TRBD2 (6 bases). CDR3 length: 14 amino acids. Trimming removed 3 bases at V and 0 bases at J, with 7 bases between. Germline V gene lookup returns CDR1 LGHNA and CDR2 YSLEER. The CDR3 sequence: CASSQGLSTDTQYF. In DNA, the CDR3 is TGCGCCAGCAGCCAGGGACTGAGCACAGATACGCAGTATTTT.

In this sample, this clonotype turned up a few times. The chain carries TRBV19 and TRBJ1-1; no definite D call. This CDR3 has 13 residues. The ends were cut back, 3 bases at V and 3 bases at J, with 8 bases in the middle. Germline CDR1 LNHDA, CDR2 SQIVND (reference sequence). In nucleotides, the CDR3 is TGTGCCAGTAGTATCACTTTACACACTGAAGCTTTCTTT. Protein sequence: CASSITLHTEAFF.

J is TRBJ2-2 and V is TRBV27; no clear D. This CDR3 has 13 amino acids. Germline V CDR1 and CDR2: MNHEY, SMNVEV (reference sequence). Trimming removed 5 bases at V and 2 bases at J, with 6 bases between. The CDR3 region is CASSLPNTGELFF. CDR3 nucleotides: TGTGCCAGCAGTCTACCTAACACCGGGGAGCTGTTTTTT.

A few counts support this clonotype. The gene calls are TRBV12-3 or TRBV12-4 and TRBJ2-5; tentative D call: TRBD1 (6 bases). The CDR3 consists of 16 residues. V lost 5 bases and J lost 1, with 17 bases in between. This CDR3 is CASSAFEGEGQETQYF. CDR3 DNA sequence: TGTGCCAGCAGTGCCTTCGAGGGGGAAGGCCAAGAGACCCAGTACTTC.

The rearrangement uses TRBV30 and TRBJ2-7; 8 nucleotides match TRBD1. Per germline, CDR1 GTSNPN and CDR2 SVGIG (reference sequence). There are 14 residues in the CDR3. Trimming removed 5 bases from V and 2 bases from J; junction bases left unmatched: 8. CDR3 coding DNA: TGTGCCTGGGGCCGGGACAGGAGACCCTACGAGCAGTACTTC. It specifies CAWGRDRRPYEQYF. Supplemented by reference TRBV30 and TRBJ2-7, the full variable domain reads SQTIHQWPATLVQPVGSPLSLECTVEGTSNPNLYWYRQAAGRGLQLLFYSVGIGQISSEVPQNLSASRPQDRQFILSSKKLLLSDSGFYLCAWGRDRRPYEQYFGPGTRLTVT.

This clonotype showed up just a few times. The rearrangement links TRBV18 to TRBJ2-1, with 10 bases lining up with TRBD2. Germline V lookup: CDR1 KGHSH, CDR2 LQKENI. V shed 0 bases, J shed 3 bases, and the junction held 5 bases outside the gene matches. The CDR3 is 17 amino acids. The CDR3 DNA reads as TGTGCCAGCTCACCACCTGGCACTAGCGGGATCTACAATGAGCAGTTCTTC. As protein: CASSPPGTSGIYNEQFF.

This clonotype was counted only a few times. This sequence joins TRBV6-6 and TRBJ2-3; 7 bases fit TRBD2. This CDR3 comprises 15 residues. The germline gives CDR1 MNHNY, CDR2 SVGAGI (reference sequence). V trimming: 4 bases; J trimming: 3 bases; junction bases outside the gene matches: 7. CDR3 nucleotide sequence: TGTGCCAGCAGTTCCGGACTAGGTGTGACAGATACGCAGTATTTT. Translating gives CASSSGLGVTDTQYF.

This clonotype was seen repeatedly, ten times or more. The rearrangement links TRBV20-1 to TRBJ2-3; 8 nucleotides agree with TRBD1. The CDR3 consists of 14 residues. Trimming cost V 5 bases and J 11 bases; bases outside gene matches: 15. Germline CDR1 reads DFQATT; CDR2 reads SNEGSKA (reference sequence). The CDR3 coding sequence is TGCAGTGCTTTGACAGGGGACGTGTCTGGAGGGCAGTATTTT. Amino acids: CSALTGDVSGGQYF.

This clonotype has only a few counts. CDR3 sequence (DNA): TGCAGTGCTAGAGGGTGGGCTAGCGGGAGGAGCTACGAGCAGTACTTC. As protein: CSARGWASGRSYEQYF. The genes are TRBV20-1 and TRBJ2-7; 11 bases fit TRBD2. J was trimmed by 3 bases and V by 1 base; bases with no gene match: 8. Germline values: CDR1 DFQATT, CDR2 SNEGSKA (reference sequence). The CDR3 runs to 16 residues.

This clonotype appeared a few times. V is TRBV5-1 and J is TRBJ1-1, with 8 bases that match TRBD1. CDR1 and CDR2 from the germline V gene are SGHRS and YFSETQ. The CDR3 runs to 17 residues. The junction had 11 bases not matched to a gene; V was cut back by 4 bases and J by 0 bases. The CDR3 loop is CASSLSPGQVLNTEAFF. CDR3 nucleotide sequence: TGCGCCAGCAGCCTAAGCCCGGGACAGGTGCTGAACACTGAAGCTTTCTTT.

This chain joins TRBV13 and TRBJ1-2, with 11 nucleotides matching TRBD1. CDR3 length: 13 amino acids. V dropped 8 bases and J dropped 8; count of bases not matched to a gene: 7. The germline CDR1 and CDR2 sequences are PRHDT and FYEKMQ (reference sequence). CDR3 sequence reads: CASEGQGARGYTF. The DNA of the CDR3 is TGTGCCAGCGAAGGACAGGGGGCGCGCGGCTACACCTTC.